The clone carrying this T cell receptor beta chain was recorded many times. The authors gated naive CD8 T cells as CD8+CD4-CCR7+CD45RA+ for sorting. Previously described methods and listed TCR primers were employed for the bulk TCR libraries. TCRdb itself ran the PCR reads through MiXCR, one entry per CDR3 protein. The data contain some 580,000 distinct CDR3 sequences, 25% of them seen just once; the ten biggest clones take up 0.78%. The sample originates from a study of molecular identifiers for immune sequencing clone quantification. CDR1 and CDR2 (germline): SGHTA, FQGNSA. The CDR3 is 15 amino acids. Unmatched junction bases numbered 2, after V lost 0 bases and J lost 4 bases.

The receptor comes from a human donor in good health. Some libraries in this study had Jurkat cell RNA spiked in. Material: naive CD8+ T cells from blood, with Jurkat cell RNA spiked in. The subset denotes: FACS-sorted CD8+CD4-CCR7+CD45RA+ naive T cells. This chain joins TRBV7-2 and TRBJ2-1, with 8 bases matching TRBD2. CDR3 sequence: CASSLASGAYNEQFF. The CDR3 nucleotides are TGTGCCAGCAGCTTAGCTAGCGGGGCTTACAATGAGCAGTTCTTC.